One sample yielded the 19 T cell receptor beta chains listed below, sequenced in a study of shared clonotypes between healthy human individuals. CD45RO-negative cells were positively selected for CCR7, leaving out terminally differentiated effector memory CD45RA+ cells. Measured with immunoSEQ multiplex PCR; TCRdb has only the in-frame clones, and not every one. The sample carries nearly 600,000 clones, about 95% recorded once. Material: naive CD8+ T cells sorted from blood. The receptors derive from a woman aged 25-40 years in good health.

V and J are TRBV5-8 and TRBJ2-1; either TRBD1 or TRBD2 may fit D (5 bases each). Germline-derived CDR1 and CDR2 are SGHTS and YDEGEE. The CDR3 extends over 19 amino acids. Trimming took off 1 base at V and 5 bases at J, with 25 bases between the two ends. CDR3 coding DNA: TGTGCCAGCAGCTTGAGGGGAGAAATAGCTCCCCAACACAACAATGAGCAGTTCTTC. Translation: CASSLRGEIAPQHNNEQFF.

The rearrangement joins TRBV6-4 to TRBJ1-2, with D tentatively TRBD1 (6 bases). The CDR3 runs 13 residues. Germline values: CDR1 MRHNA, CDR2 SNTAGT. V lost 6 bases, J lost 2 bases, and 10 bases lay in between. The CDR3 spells CASRPGQNYGYTF. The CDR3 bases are TGTGCCAGCAGACCCGGACAGAACTATGGCTACACCTTC.

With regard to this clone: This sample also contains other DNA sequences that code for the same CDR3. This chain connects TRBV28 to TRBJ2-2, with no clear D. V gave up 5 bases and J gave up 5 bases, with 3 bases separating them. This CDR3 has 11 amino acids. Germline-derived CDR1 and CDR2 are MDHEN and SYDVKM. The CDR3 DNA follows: TGTGCCAGCAGTCTAACCGGGGAGCTGTTTTTT. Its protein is CASSLTGELFF.

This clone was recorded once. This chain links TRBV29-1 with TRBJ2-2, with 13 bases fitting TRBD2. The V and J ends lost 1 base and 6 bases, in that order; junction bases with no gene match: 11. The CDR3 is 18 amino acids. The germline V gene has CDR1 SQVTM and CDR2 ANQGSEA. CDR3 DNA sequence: TGCAGCGTTGAAGGACTAGCGGGAGGTCCGGTGAGCGCCGGGGAGCTGTTTTTT. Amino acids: CSVEGLAGGPVSAGELFF.

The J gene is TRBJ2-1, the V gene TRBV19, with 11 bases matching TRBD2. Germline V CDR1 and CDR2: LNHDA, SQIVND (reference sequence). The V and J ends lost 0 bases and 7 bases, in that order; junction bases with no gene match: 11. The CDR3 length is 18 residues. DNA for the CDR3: TGTGCCAGTAGTATAGATCTCATAGCGGGAGGGCCGAGTAATGAGCAGTTCTTC. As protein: CASSIDLIAGGPSNEQFF.

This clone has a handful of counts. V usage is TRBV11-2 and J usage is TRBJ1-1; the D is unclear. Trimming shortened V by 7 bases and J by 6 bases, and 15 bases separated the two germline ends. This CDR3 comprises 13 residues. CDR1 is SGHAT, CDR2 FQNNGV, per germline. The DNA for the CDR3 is TGTGCCAGCAACCTAGACGTATGGGCTGAAGCTTTCTTT. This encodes CASNLDVWAEAFF.

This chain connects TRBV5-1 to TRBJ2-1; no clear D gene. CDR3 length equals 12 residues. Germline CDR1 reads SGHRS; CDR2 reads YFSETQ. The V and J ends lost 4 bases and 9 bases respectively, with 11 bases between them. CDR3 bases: TGCGCCAGCAGCATACCTAGTCTTGAGCAGTTCTTC. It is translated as CASSIPSLEQFF.

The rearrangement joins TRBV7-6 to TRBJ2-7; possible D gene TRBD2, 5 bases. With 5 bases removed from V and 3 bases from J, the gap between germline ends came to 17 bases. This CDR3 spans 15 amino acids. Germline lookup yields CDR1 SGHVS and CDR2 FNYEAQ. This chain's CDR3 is CASSHGEAISYEQYF. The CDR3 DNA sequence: TGTGCCAGCAGCCACGGGGAAGCGATAAGCTACGAGCAGTACTTC.

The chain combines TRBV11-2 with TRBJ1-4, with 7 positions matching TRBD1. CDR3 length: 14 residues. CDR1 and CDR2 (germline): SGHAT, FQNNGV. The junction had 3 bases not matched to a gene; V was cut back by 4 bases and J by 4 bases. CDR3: CASSSQGLNEKLFF. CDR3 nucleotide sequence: TGTGCCAGCAGCTCACAGGGGCTTAATGAAAAACTGTTTTTT.

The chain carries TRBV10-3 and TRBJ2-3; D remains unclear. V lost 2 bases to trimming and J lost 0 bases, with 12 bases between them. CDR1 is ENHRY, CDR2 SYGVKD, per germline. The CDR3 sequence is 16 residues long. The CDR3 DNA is TGTGCCATCAGTGAGAGTTTGCTGGCTAGCACAGATACGCAGTATTTT. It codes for CAISESLLASTDTQYF.

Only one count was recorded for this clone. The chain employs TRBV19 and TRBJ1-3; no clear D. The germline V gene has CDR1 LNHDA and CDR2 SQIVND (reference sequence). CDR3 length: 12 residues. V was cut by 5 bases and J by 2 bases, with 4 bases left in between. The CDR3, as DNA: TGTGCCAGTAGTGAGCCTGGAAACACCATATATTTT. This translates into CASSEPGNTIYF.

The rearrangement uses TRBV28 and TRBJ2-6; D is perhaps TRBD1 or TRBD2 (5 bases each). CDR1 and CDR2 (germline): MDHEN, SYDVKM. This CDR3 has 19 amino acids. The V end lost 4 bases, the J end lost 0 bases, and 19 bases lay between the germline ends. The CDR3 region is CASSWALAEGISGANVLTF. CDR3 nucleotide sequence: TGTGCCAGCAGTTGGGCTCTGGCCGAGGGGATCTCTGGGGCCAACGTCCTGACTTTC.

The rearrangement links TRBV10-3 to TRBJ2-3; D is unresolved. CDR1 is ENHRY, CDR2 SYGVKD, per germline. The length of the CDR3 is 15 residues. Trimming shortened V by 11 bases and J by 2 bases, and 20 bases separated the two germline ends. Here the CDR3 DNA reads TGTGCCGCCGCCAGTCTAGTCAGTCCCACAGATACGCAGTATTTT. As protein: CAAASLVSPTDTQYF.

Here the CDR3 reads CASSIGAALNTEAFF. In nucleotides, the CDR3 is TGTGCCAGTAGTATCGGCGCAGCTTTGAACACTGAAGCTTTCTTT. This chain joins TRBV19 and TRBJ1-1; no clear D gene. Deletions cut 3 bases from V and 0 bases from J, with 11 bases between. The CDR3 covers 15 residues. CDR1 is LNHDA and CDR2 is SQIVND in the germline V gene (reference sequence). Full variable domain (rest looked up from reference TRBV19 and TRBJ1-1): DGGITQSPKYLFRKEGQNVTLSCEQNLNHDAMYWYRQDPGQGLRLIYYSQIVNDFQKGDIAEGYSVSREKKESFPLTVTSAQKNPTAFYLCASSIGAALNTEAFFGQGTRLTVV.

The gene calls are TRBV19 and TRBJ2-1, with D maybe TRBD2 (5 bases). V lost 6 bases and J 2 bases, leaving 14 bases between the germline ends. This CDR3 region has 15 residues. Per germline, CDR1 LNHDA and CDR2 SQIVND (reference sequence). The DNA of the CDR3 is TGTGCCAGTAGCACGCAACTAGTACCCTACAATGAGCAGTTCTTC. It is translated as CASSTQLVPYNEQFF.

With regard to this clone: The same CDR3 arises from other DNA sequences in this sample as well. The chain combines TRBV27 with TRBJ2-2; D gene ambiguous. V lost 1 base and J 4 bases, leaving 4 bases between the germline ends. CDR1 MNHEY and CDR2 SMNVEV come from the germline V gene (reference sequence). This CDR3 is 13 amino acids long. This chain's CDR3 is CASSLLSTGELFF. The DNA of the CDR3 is TGTGCCAGCAGTTTATTAAGCACCGGGGAGCTGTTTTTT.

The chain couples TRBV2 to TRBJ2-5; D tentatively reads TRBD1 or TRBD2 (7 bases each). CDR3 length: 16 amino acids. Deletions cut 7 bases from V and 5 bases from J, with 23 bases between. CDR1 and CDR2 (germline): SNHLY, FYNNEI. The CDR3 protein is CASNHPGEGAWETQYF. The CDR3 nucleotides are TGTGCCAGCAACCACCCTGGGGAGGGGGCCTGGGAGACCCAGTACTTC.

In DNA form, the CDR3 reads TGTGCCAGCGGCCGCTCGAGCTCCTACAATGAGCAGTTCTTC. Amino acids: CASGRSSSYNEQFF. The gene calls are TRBV7-9 and TRBJ2-1; no firm D call. V lost 8 bases and J 0 bases, leaving 11 bases between the germline ends. Germline CDR1 is SEHNR and CDR2 is FQNEAQ (reference sequence). The CDR3 consists of 14 residues.

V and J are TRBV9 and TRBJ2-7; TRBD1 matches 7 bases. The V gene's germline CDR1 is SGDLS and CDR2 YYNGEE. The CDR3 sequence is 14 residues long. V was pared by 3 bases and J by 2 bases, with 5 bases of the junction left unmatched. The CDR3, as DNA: TGTGCCAGCAGCGGCCGGGACAGCACCTACGAGCAGTACTTC. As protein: CASSGRDSTYEQYF.